One sample yielded the 20 T cell receptor beta chains listed below, sequenced in a study of identical twins. Using its own MiXCR run on the 5' RACE reads, TCRdb lists one record per CDR3 protein. The sample lists nearly 200,000 distinct CDR3 sequences; 15% to 20% were seen once. Another study also made use of these data, one on T cells expressing NK-cell markers.

Sequencing was carried out using CD8+ T cells sorted from blood. These receptors were taken from a woman between 18 and 30 years old in good health.

This clonotype appeared a few times. CDR3 region: CATSPRDAGETQYF. The DNA for the CDR3 is TGTGCCACCAGTCCCCGAGATGCGGGAGAGACCCAGTACTTC. The gene calls are TRBV24-1 and TRBJ2-5, with D maybe TRBD2 (5 bases). V dropped 6 bases and J dropped 4 bases, with 14 bases sitting between them. The CDR3 covers 14 residues. Germline V gene sequence: CDR1 KGHDR, CDR2 SFDVKD.

This clonotype was counted only a few times. The chain combines TRBV4-3 with TRBJ2-1, with D hard to call. Trimming cost V 2 bases and J 5 bases, with 19 bases left between them. Germline lookup yields CDR1 LGHNA and CDR2 YSLEER. This CDR3 has 17 amino acids. The CDR3: CASSQQRVFVLNNEQFF. The CDR3 coding sequence is TGCGCCAGCAGCCAACAAAGGGTGTTTGTCCTTAACAATGAGCAGTTCTTC.

This clonotype was seen only a few times. This chain uses TRBV10-3 with TRBJ1-1; D is undetermined. Per germline, CDR1 ENHRY and CDR2 SYGVKD. This CDR3 comprises 11 residues. V gave up 8 bases and J gave up 1 base, with 5 bases separating them. The CDR3 DNA reads TGTGCCATCGCAGGGAACACTGAAGCTTTCTTT. Its translation is CAIAGNTEAFF.

The V call is TRBV7-8, the J call TRBJ2-7; TRBD2 aligns across 9 bases. The CDR3 extends over 15 amino acids. V lost 5 bases to trimming and J lost 4 bases; unmatched junction nucleotides: 9. Germline CDR1 reads SGHVS; CDR2 reads FQNEAQ. The CDR3 DNA follows: TGTGCCAGCAGCGCCATGGGACTAGCAGAATACGAGCAGTACTTC. It codes for CASSAMGLAEYEQYF.

The chain has TRBV18 and TRBJ2-1; 13 nucleotides line up with TRBD2. The CDR3 sequence is 17 residues long. The germline gives CDR1 KGHSH, CDR2 LQKENI. V gave up 6 bases and J gave up 9 bases; unmatched junction bases: 14. The CDR3 region has the DNA TGTGCCAGCTCCCAGACTCCACTAGCGGGAGGGCCGGGTGAGCAGTTCTTC. The encoded protein is CASSQTPLAGGPGEQFF. Looking up the rest from reference TRBV18 and TRBJ2-1 gives the full variable domain: NAGVMQNPRHLVRRRGQEARLRCSPMKGHSHVYWYRQLPEEGLKFMVYLQKENIIDESGMPKERFSAEFPKEGPSILRIQQVVRGDSAAYFCASSQTPLAGGPGEQFFGPGTRLTVL.

V usage is TRBV5-6 and J usage is TRBJ2-2; tentative D call: TRBD2 (5 bases). The ends were cut back, 2 bases at V and 6 bases at J, with 8 bases in the middle. The CDR3 spans 13 residues. The germline CDR1 and CDR2 sequences are SGHDT and YYEEEE. CDR3 protein: CASSFMDSGELFF. The DNA for the CDR3 is TGTGCCAGCAGCTTTATGGACTCCGGGGAGCTGTTTTTT. The complete variable domain, with remaining parts taken from reference TRBV5-6 and TRBJ2-2, reads DAGVTQSPTHLIKTRGQQVTLRCSPKSGHDTVSWYQQALGQGPQFIFQYYEEEERQRGNFPDRFSGHQFPNYSSELNVNALLLGDSALYLCASSFMDSGELFFGEGSRLTVL.

This clonotype was counted between two and nine times. V and J are TRBV6-1 and TRBJ2-7; the match to TRBD1 covers 7 bases. V gave up 11 bases and J gave up 5 bases; unmatched junction bases: 9. The CDR3 is 12 residues long. Per the germline V gene, CDR1 is MNHNS and CDR2 is SASEGT. CDR3 in amino acids: CAGMTGLNEQYF. CDR3 coding DNA: TGTGCCGGGATGACAGGGCTCAACGAGCAGTACTTC.

V gene TRBV25-1 combines with J gene TRBJ1-2; tentative D call: TRBD1 (5 bases). Trimming removed 3 bases from V and 6 bases from J, with 5 bases in between. This CDR3 has 11 amino acids. Looked up from germline, CDR1 is MGHDK and CDR2 is SYGVNS. The chain's CDR3 is CASSEGHGYTF. The CDR3 DNA is TGTGCCAGCAGTGAGGGGCATGGCTACACCTTC.

This rearrangement joins TRBV10-3 to TRBJ2-7; TRBD2 matches at 10 bases. This CDR3 region has 16 residues. CDR1 is ENHRY and CDR2 is SYGVKD in the germline V gene. J was trimmed by 4 bases and V by 1 base; bases with no gene match: 7. The CDR3 reads CAISELRPSGGYEQYF. The CDR3 nucleotides read TGTGCCATCAGTGAGTTACGCCCTAGCGGGGGTTACGAGCAGTACTTC.

This clonotype has just a few counts. The chain couples TRBV15 to TRBJ1-1, with D perhaps matching TRBD1 (5 bases). V lost 5 bases, J lost 1 base, and 11 bases lay in between. Per germline, CDR1 LNHNV and CDR2 YYDKDF (reference sequence). The CDR3 contains 14 residues. CDR3 bases: TGTGCCACCAGCGGAAAGACAGAGAACACTGAAGCTTTCTTT. This encodes CATSGKTENTEAFF.

This clonotype turned up a few times. V gene TRBV7-9 combines with J gene TRBJ2-2, with 10 bases aligning to TRBD2. With V trimmed by 8 bases and J by 3 bases, 6 bases remained unmatched. The V gene's germline CDR1 is SEHNR and CDR2 FQNEAQ (reference sequence). The length of the CDR3 is 15 residues. In DNA form, the CDR3 reads TGTGCCAGCTCGCAAAGCGGGAGGGACACCGGGGAGCTGTTTTTT. This sequence encodes CASSQSGRDTGELFF.

This clonotype turned up a few times. This CDR3 reads CSARGRGTLDGYTF. The CDR3 nucleotides are TGCAGTGCTAGAGGGCGGGGAACGCTTGATGGCTACACCTTC. The chain employs TRBV20-1 and TRBJ1-2, with D unclear. The CDR3 totals 14 residues. From germline, CDR1 is DFQATT and CDR2 SNEGSKA (reference sequence). Trimming removed 1 base from V and 6 bases from J, with 15 bases in between.

The chain uses TRBV9 and TRBJ2-2; TRBD2 might be the D (5 bases). The CDR3 extends over 15 amino acids. CDR1 is SGDLS and CDR2 is YYNGEE in the germline V gene. V was clipped by 0 bases and J by 4 bases, with 10 bases between them. CDR3 coding DNA: TGTGCCAGCAGCGTAGCCACGGGGTTCACCGGGGAGCTGTTTTTT. This gives the protein CASSVATGFTGELFF.

This sequence joins TRBV5-6 and TRBJ2-2; 7 nucleotides align to TRBD1. V was clipped by 3 bases and J by 3 bases; unmatched bases: 2. The CDR3 is 14 amino acids. Germline V gene data show CDR1 as SGHDT and CDR2 as YYEEEE. CDR3 sequence: CASSWGTDTGELFF. The CDR3, as DNA: TGTGCCAGCAGCTGGGGGACAGACACCGGGGAGCTGTTTTTT.

The rearrangement joins TRBV20-1 to TRBJ2-3; the D is unclear. Trimming shortened V by 7 bases and J by 6 bases, and 23 bases separated the two germline ends. The CDR3 is 15 residues long. Germline V gives CDR1 DFQATT, CDR2 SNEGSKA (reference sequence). The CDR3 sequence: CSVRSNPGRADTQYF. CDR3 sequence (DNA): TGCAGTGTTAGGTCGAACCCTGGTAGGGCGGATACGCAGTATTTT.

Within the sample, this clonotype is medium-sized (0.01 to 0.1%). The V gene is TRBV3-2, the J gene TRBJ2-1. TRBV3-2 represents a pseudogene. The CDR3 is 15 amino acids. CDR3 loop: CASSQIIRSYNEQFF. The CDR3 nucleotides are TGTGCCAGCAGCCAGATTATAAGGTCCTACAATGAGCAGTTCTTC.

This chain links TRBV2 with TRBJ2-2; 7 bases align to TRBD2. Per germline, CDR1 SNHLY and CDR2 FYNNEI. J lost 1 base, V lost 9 bases, and 8 bases had no gene match. The CDR3 has 15 residues. The CDR3 DNA follows: TGTGCCAGAAAACGGCTAGCGGAGAACACCGGGGAGCTGTTTTTT. It is translated as CARKRLAENTGELFF.

This clonotype came up many times. The chain employs TRBV12-3 or TRBV12-4 and TRBJ2-4; 10 bases match TRBD1. J lost 5 bases, V lost 5 bases, and 6 bases had no gene match. This CDR3 comprises 15 residues. The CDR3: CASSDRTGGENIQYF. CDR3 DNA sequence: TGTGCCAGCAGTGACAGGACAGGGGGGGAAAACATTCAGTACTTC.

The genes are TRBV5-1 and TRBJ2-5; D remains ambiguous. Trimming left V 1 base short and J 4 bases short, with 8 bases between. The CDR3 runs to 13 residues. Germline-derived CDR1 and CDR2 are SGHRS and YFSETQ. CDR3 sequence (DNA): TGCGCCAGCAGCTTGATGGGTAGAGAGACCCAGTACTTC. This codes for CASSLMGRETQYF.

This clonotype was counted between two and nine times. This sequence joins TRBV7-9 and TRBJ2-1, with TRBD2 as a possible D gene (7 bases). CDR3 length: 15 residues. V was pared by 5 bases and J by 7 bases, with 18 bases between. CDR1 is SEHNR, CDR2 FQNEAQ, per germline (reference sequence). For the CDR3, the DNA is TGTGCCAGCAGCCTCCGGGGGGCCCTTTTTAATGAGCAGTTCTTC. Its protein is CASSLRGALFNEQFF.